Listed here is a single T cell receptor beta chain. The antigen is undetermined. Sequencing used immunoSEQ multiplex PCR; TCRdb keeps in-frame clones, though not all of them. The sample consists of around 63,000 clones, approximately 85% of them appearing once. These data belong to a study of Tregs in tolerant kidney transplant recipients. Whole-study context: The nonmyeloablative bone marrow transplants came from related graft donors, with transient mixed chimerism. Whole-study results and caveats: Tregs expanded with activated donor B cells seemed most donor-specific.

V shed 4 bases and J shed 1 base, with 8 bases lying between them. CDR3 size: 13 residues. The germline V gene has CDR1 SGDLS and CDR2 YYNGEE. Unstimulated Tregs (CD4+CD25+CD127-) and CD4+CD25- non-Tregs were sorted from PBMCs. The V and J genes are TRBV9 and TRBJ1-1; D unclear. The specimen was Tregs from blood, collected before the transplant. This receptor was identified in a human donor who received a combined kidney and bone marrow transplant. The CDR3 spells CASSIRSNTEAFF. CDR3 bases: TGTGCCAGCAGCATTAGGTCGAACACTGAAGCTTTCTTT. Together with reference TRBV9 and TRBJ1-1, the CDR3 gives the full variable domain: DSGVTQTPKHLITATGQRVTLRCSPRSGDLSVYWYQQSLDQGLQFLIQYYNGEERAKGNILERFSAQQFPDLHSELNLSSLELGDSALYFCASSIRSNTEAFFGQGTRLTVV.